Sequencing of this TCR beta chain was carried out in a study of blood T cell repertoires in COVID-19. Study in general: Samples came from the United States, Italy and Spain, spanning acute and convalescent COVID-19. Sample material is recorded as cDNA or gDNA derived from T cells, B-cell-depleted T cells, or PBMCs.

Method: immunoSEQ multiplex PCR; TCRdb's copy keeps in-frame clones and lacks some. The profile shows tens of thousands of clones, 78% of them singletons. The source of this sequence is an elderly man with acute or convalescent COVID-19. Sequencing was done on a sample of peripheral blood.

The CDR3 reads CASSSTRTGNYEQYF. The CDR3 nucleotides are TGTGCCAGCAGTTCGACGCGGACAGGAAACTACGAGCAGTACTTC. The J gene is TRBJ2-7, the V gene TRBV27; 7 nucleotides match TRBD1. The CDR3 sequence is 15 residues long. The germline gives CDR1 MNHEY, CDR2 SMNVEV (reference sequence). V was pared by 4 bases and J by 3 bases, with 9 bases of the junction left unmatched.